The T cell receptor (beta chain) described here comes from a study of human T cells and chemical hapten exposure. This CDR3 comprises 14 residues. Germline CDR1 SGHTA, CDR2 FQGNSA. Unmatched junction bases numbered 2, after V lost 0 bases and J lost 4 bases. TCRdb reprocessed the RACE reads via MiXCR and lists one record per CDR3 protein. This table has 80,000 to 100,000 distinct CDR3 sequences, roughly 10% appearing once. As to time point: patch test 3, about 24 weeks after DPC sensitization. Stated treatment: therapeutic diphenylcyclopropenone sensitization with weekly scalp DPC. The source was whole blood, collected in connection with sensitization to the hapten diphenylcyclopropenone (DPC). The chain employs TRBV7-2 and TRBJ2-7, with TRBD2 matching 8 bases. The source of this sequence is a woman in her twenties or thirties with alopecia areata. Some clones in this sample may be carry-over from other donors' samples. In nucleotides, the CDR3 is TGTGCCAGCAGCTTAGCAGCTAGCGGGTACGAGCAGTACTTC. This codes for CASSLAASGYEQYF.